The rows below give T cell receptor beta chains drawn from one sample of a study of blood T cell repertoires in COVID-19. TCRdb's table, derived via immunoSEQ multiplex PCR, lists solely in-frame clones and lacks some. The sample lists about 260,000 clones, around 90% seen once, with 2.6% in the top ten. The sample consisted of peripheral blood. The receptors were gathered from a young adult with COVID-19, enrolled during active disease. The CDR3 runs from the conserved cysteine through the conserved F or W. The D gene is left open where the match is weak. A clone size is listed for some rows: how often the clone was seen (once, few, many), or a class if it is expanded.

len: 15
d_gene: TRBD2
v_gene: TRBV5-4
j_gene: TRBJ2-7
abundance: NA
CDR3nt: TGTGCCAGCAGCCCGGGGGGAAGGGGAGCCTACGAGCAGTACTTC
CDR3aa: CASSPGGRGAYEQYF

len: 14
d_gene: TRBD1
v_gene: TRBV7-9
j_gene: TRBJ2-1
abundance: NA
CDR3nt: TGTGCCAGCAGCCCACAGCAGGGGGCCCATGAGCAGTTCTTC
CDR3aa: CASSPQQGAHEQFF

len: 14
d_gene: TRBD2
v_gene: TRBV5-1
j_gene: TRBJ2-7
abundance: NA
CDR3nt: TGCGCCAGCAGAGTAGCGGGTGAATCCTACGAGCAGTACTTC
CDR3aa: CASRVAGESYEQYF

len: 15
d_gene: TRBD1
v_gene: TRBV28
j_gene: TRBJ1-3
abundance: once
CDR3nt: TGTGCCAGCAGCTCGACAGGGTACTCTGGAAACACCATATATTTT
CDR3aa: CASSSTGYSGNTIYF

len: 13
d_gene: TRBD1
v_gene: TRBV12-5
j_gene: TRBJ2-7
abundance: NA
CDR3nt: TGTGCTAGTGGTAGGGGGCTCTCCTACGAGCAGTACTTC
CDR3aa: CASGRGLSYEQYF

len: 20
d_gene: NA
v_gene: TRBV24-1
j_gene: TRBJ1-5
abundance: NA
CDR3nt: TGTGCCACCACCTCTGGGGGGGGGACTGGGGGTTTGGGGGGCAATCAGCCCCAGCATTTT
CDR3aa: CATTSGGGTGGLGGNQPQHF

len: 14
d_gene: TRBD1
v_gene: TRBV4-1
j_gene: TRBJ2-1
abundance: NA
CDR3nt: TGCGCCAGCACCAGACAGGGGAGCTACAATGAGCAGTTCTTC
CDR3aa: CASTRQGSYNEQFF

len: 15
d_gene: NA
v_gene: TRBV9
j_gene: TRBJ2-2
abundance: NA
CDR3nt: TGTGCCAGCAGCGTAGCGGCCAGGGCCACCGGGGAGCTGTTTTTT
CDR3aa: CASSVAARATGELFF

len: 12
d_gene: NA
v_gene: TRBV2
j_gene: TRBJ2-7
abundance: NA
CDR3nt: TGTGCCATCGGGGACTGGGCTGGGGAGCAGTACTTC
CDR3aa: CAIGDWAGEQYF

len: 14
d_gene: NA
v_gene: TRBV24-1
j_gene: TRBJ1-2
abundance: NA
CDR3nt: TGTGCCACCAGTGACCCCGGGGGTCCCTATGGCTACACCTTC
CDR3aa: CATSDPGGPYGYTF

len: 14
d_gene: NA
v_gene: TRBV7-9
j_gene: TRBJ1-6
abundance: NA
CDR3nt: TGTGCCAGCAGCCTTGGGAGCGAAGCGGCACCCCTCCACTTT
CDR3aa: CASSLGSEAAPLHF

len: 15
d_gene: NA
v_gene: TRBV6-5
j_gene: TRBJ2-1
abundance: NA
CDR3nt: TGTGCCAGTCGGGCGGGTCGTTCCCCCTACAATGAGCAGTTCTTC
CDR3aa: CASRAGRSPYNEQFF

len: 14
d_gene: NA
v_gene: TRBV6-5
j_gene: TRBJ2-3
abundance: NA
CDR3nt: TGTGCCAGCAGTCAATCAGGCTCCACAGATACGCAGTATTTT
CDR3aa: CASSQSGSTDTQYF

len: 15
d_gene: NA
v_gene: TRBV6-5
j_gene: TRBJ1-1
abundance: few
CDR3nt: TGTGCCAGCAGTTACGGAACAGCGGGGAACACTGAAGCTTTCTTT
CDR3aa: CASSYGTAGNTEAFF

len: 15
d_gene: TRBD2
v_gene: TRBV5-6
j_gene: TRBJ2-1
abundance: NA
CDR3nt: TGTGCCAGCAGCCCGGGACTAGCGCCTCGGGATGAGCAGTTCTTC
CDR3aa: CASSPGLAPRDEQFF

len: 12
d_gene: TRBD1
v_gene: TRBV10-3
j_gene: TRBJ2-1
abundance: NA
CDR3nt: TGTGCCATCAGGCCGAGGGACAGTGAGCAGTTCTTC
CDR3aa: CAIRPRDSEQFF